The 17 T cell receptor beta chains presented below share a single source sample, sequenced in a study of blood T cell repertoires in COVID-19 (dated by TCRdb to 2019 to 2021). Library preparation was by the immunoSEQ multiplex PCR assay. The table was pulled from immuneACCESS by TCRdb, which kept in-frame rearrangements only. Such tables lose some clones; where checked, under half of the loss comes from unresolved V genes, and the rest has no known cause. The sample has about 68,000 clones on record, over 75% of them singletons. Clones ranked in the top ten supply 6% to 7.5% of the sample. Sample: peripheral blood. The receptors shown here come from a man aged 35 to 55 with COVID-19, enrolled during active disease.

V is TRBV5-1 and J is TRBJ2-1, with 7 bases aligning to TRBD2. The CDR3 extends over 14 amino acids. Germline lookup yields CDR1 SGHRS and CDR2 YFSETQ. V lost 7 bases to trimming and J lost 8 bases; unmatched junction nucleotides: 12. CDR3 nucleotides: TGCGCCAGCGGCAGGCTAGCGGAAGGGGATGAGCAGTTCTTC. It encodes CASGRLAEGDEQFF.

The chain has TRBV30 and TRBJ1-1; TRBD1 is a possible D gene (5 bases). With 1 base removed from V and 5 bases from J, the gap between germline ends came to 20 bases. The CDR3 is made up of 16 amino acids. Germline assignment: CDR1 GTSNPN and CDR2 SVGIG (reference sequence). The CDR3 protein is CAWSEGRTGGRTEAFF. CDR3 nucleotides: TGTGCCTGGAGTGAGGGGAGGACGGGGGGAAGGACTGAAGCTTTCTTT.

V and J are TRBV14 and TRBJ1-2; D remains ambiguous. V gave up 2 bases and J gave up 8 bases, with 15 bases separating them. Per the germline V gene, CDR1 is SGHDN and CDR2 is FVKESK. The CDR3 consists of 14 residues. The CDR3 DNA sequence: TGTGCCAGCAGCCAACTAAGGGAGGGTGGCGGCTACACCTTC. Protein: CASSQLREGGGYTF.

The chain combines TRBV30 with TRBJ2-7; D perhaps matches TRBD1 (6 bases). Trimming cost V 3 bases and J 0 bases, with 9 bases left between them. The V gene's germline CDR1 is GTSNPN and CDR2 SVGIG (reference sequence). The CDR3 has 13 amino acids. CDR3 DNA: TGTGCCTGGAGGGGGGCCAACTCCTACGAGCAGTACTTC. Residues: CAWRGANSYEQYF.

By share, this clone counts as medium-sized. The CDR3 spells CASTQRGRTSGNTIYF. The CDR3 nucleotides read TGTGCCAGCACCCAGCGGGGAAGAACCTCTGGAAACACCATATATTTT. The V gene is TRBV7-9, the J gene TRBJ1-3; no clear D gene. Germline-derived CDR1 and CDR2 are SEHNR and FQNEAQ (reference sequence). Trimming left V 7 bases short and J 0 bases short, with 16 bases between. The CDR3 length is 16 residues.

The chain is built from TRBV7-9 and TRBJ1-5; 9 bases agree with TRBD1. After removal of 3 bases from V and 1 base from J, the junction contained 7 bases not matched to a gene. The CDR3 covers 17 residues. The germline V gene has CDR1 SEHNR and CDR2 FQNEAQ (reference sequence). In DNA, the CDR3 is TGTGCCAGCAGCTTGACCGGGACAGGGAACAGCAATCAGCCCCAGCATTTT. Residues: CASSLTGTGNSNQPQHF.

The genes are TRBV28 and TRBJ2-7, with 7 bases matching TRBD2. J lost 1 base, V lost 2 bases, and 8 bases had no gene match. Germline V gene data show CDR1 as MDHEN and CDR2 as SYDVKM. The CDR3 totals 16 residues. CDR3 protein: CASSLGGGSTSYEQYF. The CDR3 bases are TGTGCCAGCAGTTTAGGGGGGGGGTCTACTTCCTACGAGCAGTACTTC.

The gene calls are TRBV10-2 and TRBJ2-7; 9 bases match TRBD1. From germline, CDR1 is WSHSY and CDR2 SAAADI. V lost 7 bases and J lost 3; bases outside the gene matches: 4. The CDR3 is made up of 13 amino acids. The DNA of the CDR3 is TGCGCCAGCAATCCGGGACAGGGCTACGAGCAGTACTTC. Translating gives CASNPGQGYEQYF.

The rearrangement joins TRBV4-2 to TRBJ1-4; tentative D call: TRBD1 (6 bases). CDR3 length equals 15 residues. The V and J ends lost 1 base and 7 bases respectively, with 13 bases between them. Germline-derived CDR1 and CDR2 are LGHNA and YNFKEQ. CDR3 loop: CASSQVQGKGEKLFF. CDR3 in DNA: TGTGCCAGCAGCCAAGTTCAGGGGAAGGGTGAAAAACTGTTTTTT.

J is TRBJ1-6 and V is TRBV5-4; D is perhaps TRBD1 (5 bases). In germline, CDR1 is SGHNT, CDR2 YYREEE (reference sequence). The CDR3 is 14 amino acids. V lost 0 bases to trimming and J lost 9 bases, with 10 bases between them. CDR3 sequence (DNA): TGTGCCAGCAGCTTGGTTATCGGGGGTTCACCCCTCCACTTT. It translates to CASSLVIGGSPLHF.

In its sample, this clone was seen a few times. The V and J genes are TRBV19 and TRBJ1-2, with D hard to call. This CDR3 has 14 residues. V shed 4 bases and J shed 2 bases, with 11 bases lying between them. CDR1 is LNHDA, CDR2 SQIVND, per germline (reference sequence). CDR3 bases: TGTGCCAGTAGTACTGAGGAATACAACTATGGCTACACCTTC. It codes for CASSTEEYNYGYTF. Variable domain in full (rest from reference TRBV19 and TRBJ1-2): DGGITQSPKYLFRKEGQNVTLSCEQNLNHDAMYWYRQDPGQGLRLIYYSQIVNDFQKGDIAEGYSVSREKKESFPLTVTSAQKNPTAFYLCASSTEEYNYGYTFGSGTRLTVV.

The rearrangement joins TRBV5-1 to TRBJ2-3, with D possibly matching TRBD2 (5 bases). Germline CDR1 SGHRS, CDR2 YFSETQ. With 1 base removed from V and 0 bases from J, the gap between germline ends came to 9 bases. This CDR3 contains 15 residues. The CDR3 here is CASSLRGTSTDTQYF. The CDR3 coding sequence is TGCGCCAGCAGCTTGCGGGGTACTAGCACAGATACGCAGTATTTT.

This chain links TRBV18 with TRBJ1-3, with D possibly being TRBD1 (5 bases). V was cut by 3 bases and J by 4 bases, with 10 bases left in between. CDR1 is KGHSH and CDR2 is LQKENI in the germline V gene. This CDR3 comprises 14 residues. The CDR3 DNA reads as TGTGCCAGCTCACCGGGACTTGAGGGAAACACCATATATTTT. Protein: CASSPGLEGNTIYF.

The chain combines TRBV30 with TRBJ1-3; D might be TRBD1 (5 bases). The CDR3 sequence is 14 residues long. Looked up from germline, CDR1 is GTSNPN and CDR2 is SVGIG (reference sequence). V lost 2 bases and J 2 bases, leaving 10 bases between the germline ends. The CDR3 region is CAWSSGSAGNTIYF. The CDR3 nucleotides are TGTGCCTGGAGTTCAGGGTCAGCTGGAAACACCATATATTTT.

A word on this clone: Relative to the germline gene, one junction end is altered; a read error may explain this. The V call is TRBV10-1, the J call TRBJ1-1; D is perhaps TRBD1 (5 bases). The CDR3 sequence is 17 residues long. Germline V lookup: CDR1 WNHNN, CDR2 SYGVQD (reference sequence). The CDR3 DNA is TGCGCCAGCAGTAGTGCCGGGGGTTCGGCGGTGAACTCTGAAGCTTTCTTT. It specifies CASSSAGGSAVNSEAFF.

The rearrangement joins TRBV30 to TRBJ1-2; D may be TRBD1 (6 bases). In germline, CDR1 is GTSNPN, CDR2 SVGIG (reference sequence). V was cut by 4 bases and J by 3 bases, with 15 bases left in between. The CDR3 is made up of 14 amino acids. The CDR3 reads CAWTLQGPYYGYTF. In nucleotides, the CDR3 is TGTGCCTGGACCTTACAGGGACCCTACTATGGCTACACCTTC.

The chain joins TRBV5-1 to TRBJ1-3, with D perhaps matching TRBD1 (6 bases). CDR1 and CDR2 from the germline V gene are SGHRS and YFSETQ. V lost 5 bases and J 2 bases, leaving 8 bases between the germline ends. This CDR3 has 13 amino acids. The CDR3 spells CASRRTAGNTIYF. The DNA of the CDR3 is TGCGCCAGCAGAAGGACAGCTGGAAACACCATATATTTT.